This TCR beta chain originates from a study of blood T cell repertoires in COVID-19 (dated by TCRdb to 2018 to 2020). With respect to the entire study: The collaborator samples originated in the United States, Italy and Spain and spanned the acute and convalescent phases of COVID-19. The prospective study material was composed of cDNA or gDNA derived from T cells, B-cell-depleted T cells, or PBMCs. Deeply sampled blood TCRbeta repertoires from subjects exposed to, actively infected with, or recovered from COVID-19 were included in the dataset. The repertoires were released in a freely available public database intended as a resource for research on the immune response to SARS-CoV-2. The samples were drawn from the first 160 participants of the ongoing ImmuneRACE study and from over a thousand subjects provided by 6 global collaborators. Sample metadata almost always included a de-identified subject ID, COVID-19 status, age in years and sex. HLA class I and class II types, where available, came from metadata supplied by the sample provider rather than from assay-based typing.

A second Seattle source provided samples from volunteer blood donors who had recovered from COVID-19. The collaborating institutions used their own protocols to collect whole blood in K2EDTA tubes. For TCRbeta analysis, collaborators shipped samples in one of three forms: frozen whole blood, isolated PBMCs, or DNA extracted from either of those sample types. TCRbeta CDR3 regions were amplified from genomic DNA using the immunoSEQ Assay, a bias-controlled multiplex PCR. Per the authors' processing: Within the assay, amplification of reference gene primers was used to estimate how many nucleated cells each sample contained. Sequence reads were collapsed and filtered to measure the absolute abundance of every unique TCRbeta CDR3 rearrangement. For each sample, productive Simpson clonality was calculated by taking the square root of Simpson's diversity index across productive rearrangements. TCRdb mirrors the immuneACCESS table, restricted to in-frame sequences. Some clones are absent from its copies; in checked studies, under half trace to an unresolved V gene, and the reason for the others is unknown. V and J calls and clone size are given by that table; D and trimming were obtained from the DNA. In all, the sample holds about 280,000 clones, and roughly 85% of those were seen once. The biggest ten clones account for 7.5% to 10% of the sample.

Results the study describes overall, beyond this receptor: How much clinical and demographic metadata was included differed by source and by participant, and the metadata was provided uncurated.

Concerning this clone itself: Its antigen is still unknown. Base qualities were left out, and no much larger clone turns up one base away.

Reading from cysteine to phenylalanine, the CDR3 counts 15 amino acids. Only the CDR3 DNA is retained, 45 bases long and in frame from the first base. Reading the germline V gene gives CDR1 LGHNA and CDR2 YNFKEQ. The germline ends are 10 bases apart after V is trimmed by 0 bases and J by 2 bases. Material: peripheral blood. The sequence joins TRBV4-2 to TRBJ1-2, with the D gene not confidently named. The TCR originated in a woman aged 45-60 years who had recovered from COVID-19. The CDR3 has the sequence CASSQEREGNYGYTF. The DNA sequence is given as TGTGCCAGCAGCCAAGAGAGGGAGGGAAACTATGGCTACACCTTC.